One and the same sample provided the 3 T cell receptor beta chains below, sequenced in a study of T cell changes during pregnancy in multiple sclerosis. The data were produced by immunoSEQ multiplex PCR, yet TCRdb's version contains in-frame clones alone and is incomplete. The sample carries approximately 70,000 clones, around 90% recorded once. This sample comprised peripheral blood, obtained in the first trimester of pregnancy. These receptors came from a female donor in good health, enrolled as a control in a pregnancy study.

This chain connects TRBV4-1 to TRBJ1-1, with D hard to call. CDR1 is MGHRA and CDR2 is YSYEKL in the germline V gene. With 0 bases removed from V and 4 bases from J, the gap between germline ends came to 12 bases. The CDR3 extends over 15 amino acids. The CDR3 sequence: CASSQDRTPITEAFF. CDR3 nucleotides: TGCGCCAGCAGCCAAGATCGCACTCCGATCACTGAAGCTTTCTTT.

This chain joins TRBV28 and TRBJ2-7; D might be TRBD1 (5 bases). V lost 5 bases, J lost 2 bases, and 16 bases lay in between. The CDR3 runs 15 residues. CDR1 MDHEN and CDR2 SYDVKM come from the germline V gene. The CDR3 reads CASSAGSAGTYEQYF. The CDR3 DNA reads TGTGCCAGCAGTGCAGGGTCTGCAGGCACCTACGAGCAGTACTTC.

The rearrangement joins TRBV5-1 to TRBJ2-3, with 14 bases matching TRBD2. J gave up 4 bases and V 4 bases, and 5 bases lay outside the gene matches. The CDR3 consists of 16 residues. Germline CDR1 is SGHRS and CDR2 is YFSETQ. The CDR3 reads CASSLGLAGVADTQYF. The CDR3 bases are TGCGCCAGCAGCCTGGGACTAGCGGGAGTCGCAGATACGCAGTATTTT.